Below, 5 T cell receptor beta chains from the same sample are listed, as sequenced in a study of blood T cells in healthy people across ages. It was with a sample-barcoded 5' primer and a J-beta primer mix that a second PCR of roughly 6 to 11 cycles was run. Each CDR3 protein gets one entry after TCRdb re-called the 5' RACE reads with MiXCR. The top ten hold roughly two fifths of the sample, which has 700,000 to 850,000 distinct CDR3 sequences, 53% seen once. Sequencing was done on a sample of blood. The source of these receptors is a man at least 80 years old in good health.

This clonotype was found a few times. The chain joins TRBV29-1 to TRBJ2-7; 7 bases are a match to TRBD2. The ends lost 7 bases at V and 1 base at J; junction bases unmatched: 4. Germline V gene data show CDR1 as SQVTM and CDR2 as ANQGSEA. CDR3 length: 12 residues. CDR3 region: CSAKGLSYEQYF. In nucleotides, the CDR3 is TGCAGCGCCAAGGGACTATCCTACGAGCAGTACTTC.

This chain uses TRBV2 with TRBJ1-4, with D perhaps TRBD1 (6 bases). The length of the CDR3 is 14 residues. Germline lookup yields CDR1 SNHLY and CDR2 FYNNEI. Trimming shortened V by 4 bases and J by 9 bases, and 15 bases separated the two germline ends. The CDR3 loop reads CASSGDTGGQKLFF. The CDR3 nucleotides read TGTGCCAGCAGTGGGGACACGGGCGGGCAAAAACTGTTTTTT.

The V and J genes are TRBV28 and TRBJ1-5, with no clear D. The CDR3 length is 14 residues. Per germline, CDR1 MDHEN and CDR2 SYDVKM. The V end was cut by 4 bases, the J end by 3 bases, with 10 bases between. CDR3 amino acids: CASSSGLYNQPQHF. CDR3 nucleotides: TGTGCCAGCAGTTCCGGACTCTACAATCAGCCCCAGCATTTT.

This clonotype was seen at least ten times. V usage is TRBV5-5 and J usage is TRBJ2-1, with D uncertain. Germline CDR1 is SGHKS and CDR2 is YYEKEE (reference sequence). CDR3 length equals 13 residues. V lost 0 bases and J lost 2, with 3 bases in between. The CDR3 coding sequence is TGTGCCAGCAGCTTGGGTCCCTACAATGAGCAGTTCTTC. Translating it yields CASSLGPYNEQFF.

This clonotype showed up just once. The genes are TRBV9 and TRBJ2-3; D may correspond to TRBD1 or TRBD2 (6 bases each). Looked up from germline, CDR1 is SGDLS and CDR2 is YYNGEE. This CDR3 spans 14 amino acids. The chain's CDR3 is CEVDGGPEADTQYF. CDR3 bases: TGTGAGGTGGACGGGGGCCCCGAGGCAGATACGCAGTATTTT.